The 25 T cell receptor beta chains presented below share a single source sample, sequenced in a study of blood T cell repertoires in COVID-19. The table came from immunoSEQ multiplex PCR; TCRdb's copy has only in-frame clones and leaves some out. The repertoire has more than 90,000 clones, approximately 80% of them found once; the top ten carry roughly 0.89%. The specimen sequenced was peripheral blood. The receptor source for this set is a woman in her 70s with acute or convalescent COVID-19.

The J gene is TRBJ2-1, the V gene TRBV9, with 15 bases that match TRBD2. CDR1 and CDR2 (germline): SGDLS, YYNGEE. Trimming cost V 4 bases and J 9 bases; bases outside gene matches: 14. This CDR3 has 18 residues. This CDR3 reads CASSPGLAGGRGGGEQFF. The CDR3 nucleotides read TGTGCCAGCAGCCCGGGACTAGCGGGAGGAAGGGGCGGTGGTGAGCAGTTCTTC. Full variable domain (remainder filled in from reference TRBV9 and TRBJ2-1): DSGVTQTPKHLITATGQRVTLRCSPRSGDLSVYWYQQSLDQGLQFLIQYYNGEERAKGNILERFSAQQFPDLHSELNLSSLELGDSALYFCASSPGLAGGRGGGEQFFGPGTRLTVL.

The chain joins TRBV27 to TRBJ1-6; tentative D call: TRBD1 (5 bases). The V gene lost 5 bases and the J gene lost 7 bases, with 15 bases spanning the gap. The CDR3 has 15 amino acids. Germline V lookup: CDR1 MNHEY, CDR2 SMNVEV (reference sequence). CDR3 sequence reads: CASSPLTGGNSPLHF. DNA of the CDR3: TGTGCCAGCAGTCCGCTGACCGGGGGGAATTCACCCCTCCACTTT.

The CDR3 DNA reads TGTGCCAGCAGTTATGCCCAGGGTGGCGAGCAGTACTTC. It is translated as CASSYAQGGEQYF. This chain joins TRBV27 and TRBJ2-7; a weak D match, TRBD1 (5 bases). The CDR3 is 13 residues long. The ends were cut back, 4 bases at V and 6 bases at J, with 13 bases in the middle. Germline V gene data show CDR1 as MNHEY and CDR2 as SMNVEV (reference sequence).

The chain recombines TRBV3-1 (or the pseudogene TRBV3-2) with TRBJ2-5; maybe TRBD1 (6 bases). The CDR3 loop spans 12 amino acids. V shed 0 bases and J shed 9 bases, with 8 bases lying between them. In germline, CDR1 is LGHDT, CDR2 YNNKEL (reference sequence). The CDR3 nucleotides read TGTGCCAGCAGCCAAGATAAGGGGGCCCAGTACTTC. Protein: CASSQDKGAQYF.

The chain recombines TRBV7-2 with TRBJ2-1; TRBD2 matches 13 bases. Germline V lookup: CDR1 SGHTA, CDR2 FQGNSA. This CDR3 has 15 amino acids. The ends lost 6 bases at V and 10 bases at J; junction bases unmatched: 9. The CDR3 loop reads CASRVPGLAGNEQFF. DNA for the CDR3: TGTGCCAGCAGGGTTCCGGGACTAGCGGGAAACGAGCAGTTCTTC.

The genes are TRBV9 and TRBJ2-1, with D uncertain. The V end was cut by 0 bases, the J end by 0 bases, with 7 bases between. The CDR3 length is 15 residues. The germline V gene has CDR1 SGDLS and CDR2 YYNGEE. The CDR3 region has the DNA TGTGCCAGCAGCGTAGACGAGAGCTCCTACAATGAGCAGTTCTTC. Amino acid sequence: CASSVDESSYNEQFF.

The CDR3 coding sequence is TGTGCCAGCAGCTTAGGATTACCCGGGGGGACCACAGATACGCAGTATTTT. Translating gives CASSLGLPGGTTDTQYF. The chain is built from TRBV7-3 and TRBJ2-3; TRBD2 agrees at 7 bases. The germline V gene has CDR1 SGHTA and CDR2 FQGTGA. This CDR3 has 17 residues. The junction had 10 bases not matched to a gene; V was cut back by 2 bases and J by 2 bases.

This rearrangement joins TRBV4-1 to TRBJ2-3, with 9 nucleotides matching TRBD1. Germline CDR1 and CDR2: MGHRA and YSYEKL. The trim removed 0 bases at V and 4 bases at J, leaving 14 bases unmatched. The CDR3 extends over 19 amino acids. The CDR3 DNA is TGCGCCAGCAGCCAAGATTTAGGGGGTGGGACAGGGTACTCAGATACGCAGTATTTT. Translated, it gives CASSQDLGGGTGYSDTQYF.

The chain couples TRBV7-9 to TRBJ2-5; 11 bases map to TRBD2. CDR3 size: 15 residues. V lost 3 bases and J lost 0; bases outside the gene matches: 0. CDR1 is SEHNR, CDR2 FQNEAQ, per germline (reference sequence). The CDR3 region has the DNA TGTGCCAGCAGCTTGGGACTAGCGGACCAAGAGACCCAGTACTTC. Amino acid sequence: CASSLGLADQETQYF.

This chain joins TRBV10-1 and TRBJ2-5; 8 bases align to TRBD1. This CDR3 has 13 residues. V shed 6 bases and J 4 bases; nucleotides not matched to a gene: 4. CDR1 and CDR2 (germline): WNHNN, SYGVQD (reference sequence). The CDR3 region has the DNA TGCGCCAGCAGCGAAGGACAGGGAGAGACCCAGTACTTC. Amino acid sequence: CASSEGQGETQYF.

The chain combines TRBV13 with TRBJ1-1, with 7 positions matching TRBD1. The CDR3 consists of 14 residues. Germline values: CDR1 PRHDT, CDR2 FYEKMQ (reference sequence). Trimming removed 3 bases from V and 1 base from J; junction bases left unmatched: 2. The CDR3 spells CASSLGDRNTEAFF. The DNA of the CDR3 is TGTGCCAGCAGCTTGGGGGACAGGAACACTGAAGCTTTCTTT.

The chain uses TRBV5-4 and TRBJ2-1; possibly TRBD2 for D (5 bases). Germline lookup yields CDR1 SGHNT and CDR2 YYREEE (reference sequence). The CDR3 contains 15 residues. The germline V and J ends were trimmed by 4 bases and 1 base, with 12 bases remaining between them. DNA of the CDR3: TGTGCCAGCAGCGATGGACTCGCATCCTACAATGAGCAGTTCTTC. Its protein product is CASSDGLASYNEQFF.

The gene calls are TRBV10-3 and TRBJ2-5, with D perhaps matching TRBD2 (6 bases). The germline V gene encodes CDR1 ENHRY and CDR2 SYGVKD. The CDR3 sequence is 14 residues long. With 7 bases removed from V and 5 bases from J, the gap between germline ends came to 17 bases. DNA for the CDR3: TGTGCCATCACCGCGGGACCCCAGGAGGAGACCCAGTACTTC. This gives the protein CAITAGPQEETQYF.

The V gene is TRBV6-5, the J gene TRBJ1-2; the D is unclear. The CDR3 totals 15 residues. The germline V and J ends were trimmed by 4 bases and 2 bases, with 14 bases remaining between them. Germline CDR1 MNHEY, CDR2 SVGAGI. In DNA, the CDR3 is TGTGCCAGCAGTTCCCCAGGCGCAGGAAACTATGGCTACACCTTC. Translating gives CASSSPGAGNYGYTF.

The rearrangement joins TRBV6-5 to TRBJ2-1, with D unclear. The CDR3 is made up of 14 amino acids. V was pared by 0 bases and J by 9 bases, with 12 bases between. CDR1 is MNHEY and CDR2 is SVGAGI in the germline V gene. The CDR3 here is CASSYSRNHGEQFF. The CDR3 nucleotides read TGTGCCAGCAGTTACTCGAGGAACCACGGTGAGCAGTTCTTC.

The rearrangement joins TRBV2 to TRBJ1-5; no clear D gene. This CDR3 region has 15 residues. In germline, CDR1 is SNHLY, CDR2 FYNNEI. V lost 1 base, J lost 4 bases, and 11 bases lay in between. CDR3 DNA sequence: TGTGCCAGCAGTGAAGGAAGTACGCGAAATCAGCCCCAGCATTTT. Its translation: CASSEGSTRNQPQHF.

This sequence joins TRBV5-1 and TRBJ2-2; maybe TRBD2 (6 bases). The CDR3 covers 17 residues. From germline, CDR1 is SGHRS and CDR2 YFSETQ. V shed 0 bases and J shed 3 bases, with 15 bases lying between them. CDR3 region: CASSLETAKRDTGELFF. DNA of the CDR3: TGCGCCAGCAGCTTGGAGACAGCAAAGCGGGACACCGGGGAGCTGTTTTTT.

The chain has TRBV24-1 and TRBJ2-1, with TRBD2 identical over 12 bases. This CDR3 is built from 16 residues. CDR1 is KGHDR and CDR2 is SFDVKD in the germline V gene. The V gene end was trimmed by 3 bases and the J gene end by 12 bases; junction bases not matched to a gene: 11. The CDR3 nucleotides are TGTGCCACCAGTGATGATCGACTAGCGGGAGTCGGGGGGCAGTTCTTC. Translated, it gives CATSDDRLAGVGGQFF.

This chain uses TRBV29-1 with TRBJ1-1; 7 nucleotides agree with TRBD1. CDR1 and CDR2 (germline): SQVTM, ANQGSEA. The CDR3 totals 12 residues. V gave up 6 bases and J gave up 2 bases; unmatched junction bases: 3. The CDR3 bases are TGCAGCGTCTGGGACAGTAACACTGAAGCTTTCTTT. Its translation: CSVWDSNTEAFF.

The chain recombines TRBV7-2 with TRBJ1-4; tentatively, D is TRBD1 (6 bases). The CDR3 totals 15 residues. The germline gives CDR1 SGHTA, CDR2 FQGNSA. Trimming took 2 bases from V and 8 from J, leaving 15 bases between them. CDR3 nucleotides: TGTGCCAGCAGCTTAAACACAGGGTTGTGGGAAAAACTGTTTTTT. The encoded protein is CASSLNTGLWEKLFF. Based on the CDR3 plus reference TRBV7-2 and TRBJ1-4, the full variable domain is GAGVSQSPSNKVTEKGKDVELRCDPISGHTALYWYRQSLGQGLEFLIYFQGNSAPDKSGLPSDRFSAERTGGSVSTLTIQRTQQEDSAVYLCASSLNTGLWEKLFFGSGTQLSVL.

The chain is built from TRBV5-5 and TRBJ1-6, with unresolved D. Trimming removed 0 bases at V and 2 bases at J, with 15 bases between. Germline loops: CDR1 SGHKS, CDR2 YYEKEE (reference sequence). This CDR3 contains 18 residues. The CDR3 nucleotides are TGTGCCAGCAGCTTGGATCCAGTCGCCACGCCCTATAATTCACCCCTCCACTTT. This encodes CASSLDPVATPYNSPLHF.

V gene TRBV19 combines with J gene TRBJ1-1; D may be TRBD1 (5 bases). Per germline, CDR1 LNHDA and CDR2 SQIVND (reference sequence). CDR3 length: 14 residues. V shed 8 bases and J shed 2 bases, with 15 bases lying between them. The CDR3 is CASAPTVLNTEAFF. In DNA, the CDR3 is TGTGCCAGTGCACCGACAGTTCTTAACACTGAAGCTTTCTTT.

The chain joins TRBV19 to TRBJ2-1, with TRBD2 identical over 9 bases. Germline V gene data show CDR1 as LNHDA and CDR2 as SQIVND (reference sequence). The CDR3 sequence is 15 residues long. V shed 2 bases, J shed 6 bases, and the junction held 5 bases outside the gene matches. CDR3 sequence reads: CASSIMAGGLNEQFF. CDR3 in DNA: TGTGCCAGTAGTATAATGGCGGGAGGGCTCAATGAGCAGTTCTTC.

The rearrangement joins TRBV7-2 to TRBJ1-5; D gene uncertain. The germline V and J ends were trimmed by 0 bases and 11 bases, with 11 bases remaining between them. The CDR3 spans 13 residues. Looked up from germline, CDR1 is SGHTA and CDR2 is FQGNSA. CDR3 sequence: CASSLASAGTQHF. CDR3 sequence (DNA): TGTGCCAGCAGCTTAGCGTCCGCGGGGACCCAGCATTTT.

The J gene is TRBJ2-7, the V gene TRBV3-1 (or the pseudogene TRBV3-2); 8 bases line up with TRBD1. Germline V gene sequence: CDR1 LGHDT, CDR2 YNNKEL (reference sequence). V lost 1 base to trimming and J lost 7 bases; unmatched junction nucleotides: 9. The CDR3 spans 15 residues. This CDR3 reads CASSQGRQGTREQYF. The CDR3 nucleotides read TGTGCCAGCAGCCAAGGCCGACAGGGGACAAGGGAGCAGTACTTC.